Each of the 19 T cell receptor beta chains below was sequenced from the same sample in a study of shared clonotypes between healthy human individuals. Naive CD8 cells lacked CD45RO and underwent positive selection for CCR7, leaving out terminally differentiated effector memory CD45RA+ cells. The assay was immunoSEQ multiplex PCR, and TCRdb's table has in-frame clones only and misses some. The sample has about 2.1 million clones, just over 90% seen once. The sample consisted of naive CD8+ T cells from PBMCs. These receptors all come from a man aged 18 to 30 in good health. Some clones in this sample may be carry-over from other donors' samples.

In regard to this clone: Other DNA sequences in this specimen translate into the identical CDR3. The gene calls are TRBV5-6 and TRBJ1-5; maybe TRBD1 (5 bases). The CDR3 spans 15 residues. Germline V lookup: CDR1 SGHDT, CDR2 YYEEEE. Trimming removed 0 bases from V and 2 bases from J, with 9 bases in between. Here the CDR3 reads CASSLGGRGNQPQHF. The CDR3 nucleotides are TGTGCCAGCAGCTTGGGTGGCAGGGGCAATCAGCCCCAGCATTTT.

The gene calls are TRBV2 and TRBJ2-7, with 12 bases fitting TRBD2. J lost 7 bases, V lost 3 bases, and 7 bases had no gene match. Germline V gives CDR1 SNHLY, CDR2 FYNNEI. There are 15 residues in the CDR3. CDR3 loop: CASSDRTSGAREQYF. Written as DNA, the CDR3 is TGTGCCAGCAGTGATCGGACTAGCGGGGCCAGAGAGCAGTACTTC.

The chain links TRBV28 to TRBJ1-6; perhaps TRBD1 as D (5 bases). The V gene's germline CDR1 is MDHEN and CDR2 SYDVKM. The CDR3 spans 14 residues. With 0 bases removed from V and 9 bases from J, the gap between germline ends came to 9 bases. The CDR3 sequence is CASSLWGDFSPLHF. In DNA, the CDR3 is TGTGCCAGCAGTTTATGGGGGGATTTTTCACCCCTCCACTTT.

The chain couples TRBV28 to TRBJ2-7; a weak D match, TRBD1 (5 bases). Trimming shortened V by 3 bases and J by 6 bases, and 12 bases separated the two germline ends. From germline, CDR1 is MDHEN and CDR2 SYDVKM. This CDR3 is built from 13 residues. The CDR3 DNA reads TGTGCCAGCAGTTTTAGGTCAGGGCTCGAGCAGTACTTC. Encoded protein: CASSFRSGLEQYF.

The rearrangement joins TRBV4-3 to TRBJ1-4; D is possibly TRBD1 (5 bases). Germline V CDR1 and CDR2: LGHNA, YSLEER. This CDR3 has 16 residues. V was trimmed by 1 base and J by 3 bases, leaving 12 bases between them. CDR3 loop: CASSQVLGRPNEKLFF. The CDR3 DNA reads as TGCGCCAGCAGCCAAGTCCTGGGACGGCCTAATGAAAAACTGTTTTTT.

The V call is TRBV10-3, the J call TRBJ1-2; TRBD1 might be the D (5 bases). Germline V gives CDR1 ENHRY, CDR2 SYGVKD. The CDR3 loop spans 15 amino acids. V was cut by 4 bases and J by 3 bases, with 15 bases left in between. CDR3 amino acids: CAISGAGREDYGYTF. The CDR3 nucleotides read TGTGCCATCAGTGGGGCGGGCAGGGAAGACTATGGCTACACCTTC.

The V and J genes are TRBV5-6 and TRBJ1-1, with D unresolved. Trimming left V 2 bases short and J 7 bases short, with 9 bases between. Looked up from germline, CDR1 is SGHDT and CDR2 is YYEEEE. This CDR3 has 12 amino acids. As DNA, the CDR3 is TGTGCCAGCAGCTTCGGGCAGCTTGAAGCTTTCTTT. It codes for CASSFGQLEAFF. The complete variable domain, with remaining parts taken from reference TRBV5-6 and TRBJ1-1, reads DAGVTQSPTHLIKTRGQQVTLRCSPKSGHDTVSWYQQALGQGPQFIFQYYEEEERQRGNFPDRFSGHQFPNYSSELNVNALLLGDSALYLCASSFGQLEAFFGQGTRLTVV.

The CDR3 loop reads CASSLGRDRFYEQYF. CDR3 DNA: TGTGCCAGCAGCTTAGGGCGGGACAGATTCTACGAGCAGTACTTC. V and J are TRBV7-2 and TRBJ2-7, with D perhaps matching TRBD1 (7 bases). CDR3 size: 15 residues. CDR1 is SGHTA, CDR2 FQGNSA, per germline. Trimming cost V 1 base and J 3 bases, with 13 bases left between them.

The chain recombines TRBV4-1 with TRBJ2-3; the D gene is possibly TRBD2 (5 bases). The length of the CDR3 is 15 residues. Trimming stripped 1 base from V and 6 bases from J, with 14 bases between. CDR1 and CDR2 (germline): MGHRA, YSYEKL. CDR3 bases: TGCGCCAGCAGCCAAGCCGATCAGCCGGGGGATACGCAGTATTTT. Amino acids: CASSQADQPGDTQYF.

This clone was seen more than once but under ten times. This CDR3 reads CASSPPGGLSNQPQHF. CDR3 nucleotides: TGTGCCAGTAGTCCACCAGGGGGGCTAAGCAATCAGCCCCAGCATTTT. The chain employs TRBV19 and TRBJ1-5, with 7 bases fitting TRBD1. The V segment lost 5 bases and the J segment 1 base; nucleotides outside the gene matches: 8. This CDR3 region has 16 residues. Per germline, CDR1 LNHDA and CDR2 SQIVND (reference sequence).

The chain links TRBV27 to TRBJ2-6; unclear D gene. CDR1 is MNHEY, CDR2 SMNVEV, per germline (reference sequence). The CDR3 totals 19 residues. V was cut by 4 bases and J by 0 bases, with 19 bases left in between. In nucleotides, the CDR3 is TGTGCCAGCAGTTCACCCACTCCCCTGGGGTTCTCTGGGGCCAACGTCCTGACTTTC. Amino acid sequence: CASSSPTPLGFSGANVLTF.

V usage is TRBV27 and J usage is TRBJ2-5; 13 bases agree with TRBD2. The CDR3 has 17 amino acids. Germline trimming cut 5 bases from V and 1 base from J; bases unmatched to any gene: 7. Germline V lookup: CDR1 MNHEY, CDR2 SMNVEV (reference sequence). The CDR3 loop reads CASSHGTSGDLQETQYF. The CDR3 DNA reads as TGTGCCAGCAGTCATGGGACTAGCGGGGACCTCCAAGAGACCCAGTACTTC.

The chain links TRBV11-2 to TRBJ2-3; D ambiguous. Trimming took off 5 bases at V and 8 bases at J, with 8 bases between the two ends. The V gene's germline CDR1 is SGHAT and CDR2 FQNNGV. This CDR3 spans 11 amino acids. CDR3 loop: CASSLPGTQYF. CDR3 DNA sequence: TGTGCCAGCAGCCTTCCTGGTACGCAGTATTTT.

This chain joins TRBV9 and TRBJ2-7; D may be TRBD1 (6 bases). The germline CDR1 and CDR2 sequences are SGDLS and YYNGEE. Trimming took 3 bases from V and 5 from J, leaving 9 bases between them. The length of the CDR3 is 12 residues. CDR3 sequence: CASSDTGHEQYF. The CDR3, as DNA: TGTGCCAGCAGCGACACAGGGCACGAGCAGTACTTC.

Regarding this clone: Within the sample, other DNA sequences also encode this same CDR3. The chain combines TRBV11-2 with TRBJ2-7; D remains ambiguous. The length of the CDR3 is 10 residues. Germline CDR1 is SGHAT and CDR2 is FQNNGV. Trimming cost V 4 bases and J 4 bases, with 2 bases left between them. CDR3: CASSSYEQYF. In DNA, the CDR3 is TGTGCCAGCAGCTCTTACGAGCAGTACTTC.

The chain joins TRBV11-2 to TRBJ2-1; D ambiguous. Germline V gives CDR1 SGHAT, CDR2 FQNNGV. Trimming shortened V by 7 bases and J by 1 base, and 17 bases separated the two germline ends. The CDR3 sequence is 16 residues long. The CDR3 DNA sequence: TGTGCCAGCACCGAAGACGCGGACCCTTCCTACAATGAGCAGTTCTTC. It specifies CASTEDADPSYNEQFF.

This clone has only one observation. In DNA, the CDR3 is TGTGCCATCAGTGAGGTCAACAGGGGCGGTGAAGCTTTCTTT. This translates into CAISEVNRGGEAFF. The chain uses TRBV10-3 and TRBJ1-1, with 7 bases that match TRBD1. The V segment lost 2 bases and the J segment 7 bases; nucleotides outside the gene matches: 7. This CDR3 has 14 residues. Germline CDR1 and CDR2: ENHRY and SYGVKD.

The chain carries TRBV29-1 and TRBJ2-7; D tentatively fits TRBD1 or TRBD2 (5 bases each). This CDR3 spans 13 amino acids. Per the germline V gene, CDR1 is SQVTM and CDR2 is ANQGSEA. Between the trimmed V and J ends, which lost 5 bases and 5 bases, there was a span of 16 bases. CDR3 amino acids: CSVLGRGDDEQYF. CDR3 sequence (DNA): TGCAGCGTTTTGGGACGCGGTGACGACGAGCAGTACTTC.

V usage is TRBV18 and J usage is TRBJ1-1; D call uncertain. The V and J ends lost 3 bases and 6 bases respectively, with 8 bases between them. Germline assignment: CDR1 KGHSH and CDR2 LQKENI. The CDR3 runs 12 residues. In DNA form, the CDR3 reads TGTGCCAGCTCACCCGGCGTCTCTGAAGCTTTCTTT. The encoded protein is CASSPGVSEAFF.